The T cell receptor (beta chain) described here comes from a study of blood T cell repertoires in COVID-19. On the study more broadly: The study drew acute and convalescent COVID-19 samples from the United States, Italy and Spain. T cells, B-cell-depleted T cells, or PBMCs provided the cDNA or gDNA that served as material.

In the original processing: From reference gene primer amplification, estimates of nucleated cell counts were derived. Using immunoSEQ multiplex PCR, the repertoire was profiled, and TCRdb retains in-frame clones only, with some absent. The V and J calls and clone size were taken over from that table, and D and trimming were inferred from the DNA. The table includes roughly 59,000 clones, over 80% detected once. This CDR3 comprises 15 residues. Looked up from germline, CDR1 is LGHNA and CDR2 is YSLEER. The V and J ends lost 0 bases and 4 bases respectively, with 13 bases between them. The TCR sequence derives from an elderly woman with acute or convalescent COVID-19. This chain joins TRBV4-3 and TRBJ2-7; weak D call: TRBD1 (6 bases). The sequencing sample was made of peripheral blood. CDR3 in DNA: TGCGCCAGCAGCCAAGATACAGGGCTCGTTTACGAGCAGTACTTC. It encodes CASSQDTGLVYEQYF.